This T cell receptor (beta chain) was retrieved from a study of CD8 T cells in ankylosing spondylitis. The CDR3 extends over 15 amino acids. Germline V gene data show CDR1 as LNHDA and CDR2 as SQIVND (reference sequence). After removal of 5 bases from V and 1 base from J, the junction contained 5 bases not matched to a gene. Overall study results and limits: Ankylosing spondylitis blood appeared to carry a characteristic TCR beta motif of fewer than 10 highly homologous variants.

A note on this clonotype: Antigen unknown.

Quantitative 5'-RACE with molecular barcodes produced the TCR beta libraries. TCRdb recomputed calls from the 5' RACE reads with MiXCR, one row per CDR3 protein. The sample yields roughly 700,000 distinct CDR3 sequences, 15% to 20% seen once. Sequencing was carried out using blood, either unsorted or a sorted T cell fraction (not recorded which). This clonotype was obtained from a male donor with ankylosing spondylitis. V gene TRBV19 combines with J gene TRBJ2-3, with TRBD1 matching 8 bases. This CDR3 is CASSSRTGRTDTQYF. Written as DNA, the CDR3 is TGTGCCAGTAGTTCTCGGACAGGGCGCACAGATACGCAGTATTTT.